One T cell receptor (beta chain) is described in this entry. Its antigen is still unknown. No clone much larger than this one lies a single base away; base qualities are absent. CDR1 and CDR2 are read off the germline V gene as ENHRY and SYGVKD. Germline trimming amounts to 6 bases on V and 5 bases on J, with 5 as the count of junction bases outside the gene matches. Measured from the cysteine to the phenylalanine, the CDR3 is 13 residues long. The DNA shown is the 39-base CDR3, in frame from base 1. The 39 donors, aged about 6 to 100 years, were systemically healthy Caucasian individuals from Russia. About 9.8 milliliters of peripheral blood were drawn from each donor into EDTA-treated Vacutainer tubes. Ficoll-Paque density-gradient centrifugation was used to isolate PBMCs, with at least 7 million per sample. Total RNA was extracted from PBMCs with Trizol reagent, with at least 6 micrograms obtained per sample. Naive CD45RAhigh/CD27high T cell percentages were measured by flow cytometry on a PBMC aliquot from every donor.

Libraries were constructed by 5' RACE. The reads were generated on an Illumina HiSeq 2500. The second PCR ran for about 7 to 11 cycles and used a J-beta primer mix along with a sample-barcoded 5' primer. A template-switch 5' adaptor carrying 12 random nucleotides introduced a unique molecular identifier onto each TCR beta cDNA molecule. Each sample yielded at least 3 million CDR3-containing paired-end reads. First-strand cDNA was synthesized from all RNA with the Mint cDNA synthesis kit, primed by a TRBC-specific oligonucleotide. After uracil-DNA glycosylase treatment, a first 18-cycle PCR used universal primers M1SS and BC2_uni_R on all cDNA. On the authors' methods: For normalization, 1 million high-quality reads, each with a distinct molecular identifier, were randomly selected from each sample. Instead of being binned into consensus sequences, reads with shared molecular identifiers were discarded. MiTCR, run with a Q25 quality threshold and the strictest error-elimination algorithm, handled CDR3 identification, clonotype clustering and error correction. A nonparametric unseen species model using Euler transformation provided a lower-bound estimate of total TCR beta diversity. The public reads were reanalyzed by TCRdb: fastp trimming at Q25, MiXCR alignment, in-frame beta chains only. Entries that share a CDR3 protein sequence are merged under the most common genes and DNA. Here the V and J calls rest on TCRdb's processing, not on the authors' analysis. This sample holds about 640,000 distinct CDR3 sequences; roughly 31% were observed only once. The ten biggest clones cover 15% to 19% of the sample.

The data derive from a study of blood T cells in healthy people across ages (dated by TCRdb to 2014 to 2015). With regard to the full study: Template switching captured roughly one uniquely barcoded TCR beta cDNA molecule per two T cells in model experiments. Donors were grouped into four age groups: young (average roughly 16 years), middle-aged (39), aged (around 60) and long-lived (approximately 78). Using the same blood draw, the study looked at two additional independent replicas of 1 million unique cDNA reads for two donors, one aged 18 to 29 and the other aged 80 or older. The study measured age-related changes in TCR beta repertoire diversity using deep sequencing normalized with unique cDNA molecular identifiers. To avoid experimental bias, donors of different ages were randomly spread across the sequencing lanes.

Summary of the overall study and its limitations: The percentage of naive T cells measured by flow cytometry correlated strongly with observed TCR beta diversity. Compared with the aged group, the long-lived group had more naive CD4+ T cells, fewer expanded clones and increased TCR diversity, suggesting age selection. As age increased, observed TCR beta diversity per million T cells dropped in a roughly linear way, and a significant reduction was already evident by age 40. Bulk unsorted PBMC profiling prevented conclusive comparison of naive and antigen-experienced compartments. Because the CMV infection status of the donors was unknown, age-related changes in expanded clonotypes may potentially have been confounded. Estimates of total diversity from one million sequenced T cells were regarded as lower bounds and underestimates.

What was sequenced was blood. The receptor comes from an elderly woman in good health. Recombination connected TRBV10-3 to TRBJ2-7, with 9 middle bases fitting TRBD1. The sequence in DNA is TGTGCCATCAGCACCGGGACAGGGAACGAGCAGTACTTC. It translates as CAISTGTGNEQYF.